The 22 T cell receptor beta chains below all came from one sample that was sequenced in a study of blood T cell repertoires in COVID-19. Clones were sequenced by immunoSEQ multiplex PCR, and TCRdb holds only the in-frame ones, with some missing. The table has about 110,000 clones, approximately 85% seen once; the top ten hold approximately 1.5%. Sequencing used peripheral blood. Receptor source: a man aged 40-49 years with acute or convalescent COVID-19.

This chain uses TRBV11-3 with TRBJ2-7, with D tentatively TRBD2 (6 bases). CDR1 is SGHNT and CDR2 is YENEEA in the germline V gene. This CDR3 is 12 amino acids long. V was pared by 2 bases and J by 6 bases, with 8 bases between. The CDR3 protein is CASSLRGGEQYF. CDR3 bases: TGTGCCAGCAGCTTACGGGGAGGCGAGCAGTACTTC.

The V and J genes are TRBV9 and TRBJ2-1, with 14 bases that match TRBD2. Losses at the gene ends were 3 bases for V and 4 bases for J; bases not matched to a gene: 3. CDR1 SGDLS and CDR2 YYNGEE come from the germline V gene. The CDR3 is made up of 16 amino acids. The CDR3, as DNA: TGTGCCAGCAGCGGGACTAGCGGGGGGCCGTACAATGAGCAGTTCTTC. It encodes CASSGTSGGPYNEQFF. Full variable domain (missing parts from reference TRBV9 and TRBJ2-1): DSGVTQTPKHLITATGQRVTLRCSPRSGDLSVYWYQQSLDQGLQFLIQYYNGEERAKGNILERFSAQQFPDLHSELNLSSLELGDSALYFCASSGTSGGPYNEQFFGPGTRLTVL.

This sequence joins TRBV28 and TRBJ2-3; the match to TRBD2 covers 11 bases. V lost 3 bases, J lost 0 bases, and 5 bases stayed unmatched. The CDR3 is 17 residues long. CDR1 is MDHEN, CDR2 SYDVKM, per germline. CDR3 sequence (DNA): TGTGCCAGCAGTTTTGGGGGGACTAGCGGCAGCACAGATACGCAGTATTTT. It codes for CASSFGGTSGSTDTQYF.

The J gene is TRBJ2-7, the V gene TRBV30; D gene uncertain. Per the germline V gene, CDR1 is GTSNPN and CDR2 is SVGIG (reference sequence). V was cut by 2 bases and J by 3 bases, with 8 bases left in between. This CDR3 region has 12 residues. CDR3 nucleotide sequence: TGTGCCTGGAGTTCGACTCGCTACGAGCAGTACTTC. It encodes CAWSSTRYEQYF.

The rearrangement links TRBV6-5 to TRBJ1-1; unclear D gene. There are 11 residues in the CDR3. The V end was cut by 3 bases, the J end by 8 bases, with 7 bases between. The V gene's germline CDR1 is MNHEY and CDR2 SVGAGI. The CDR3 coding sequence is TGTGCCAGCAGTTATATGGAGGAAGCTTTCTTT. This codes for CASSYMEEAFF.

This chain uses TRBV5-1 with TRBJ1-5; TRBD1 aligns across 8 bases. After removal of 0 bases from V and 0 bases from J, the junction contained 2 bases not matched to a gene. CDR3 length equals 16 residues. Germline V gene lookup returns CDR1 SGHRS and CDR2 YFSETQ. CDR3 DNA sequence: TGCGCCAGCAGCTTGGGGACAGGGATTAGCAATCAGCCCCAGCATTTT. Its translation: CASSLGTGISNQPQHF.

J is TRBJ1-6 and V is TRBV19; 8 bases fit TRBD1. The ends lost 6 bases at V and 5 bases at J; junction bases unmatched: 9. Germline CDR1 is LNHDA and CDR2 is SQIVND (reference sequence). The CDR3 has 16 residues. CDR3 DNA sequence: TGTGCCAGTAGGATCACCGGGACAGGAAATAATTCACCCCTCCACTTT. The encoded protein is CASRITGTGNNSPLHF. The full variable domain, in which reference TRBV19 and TRBJ1-6 provide the parts outside the CDR3, is DGGITQSPKYLFRKEGQNVTLSCEQNLNHDAMYWYRQDPGQGLRLIYYSQIVNDFQKGDIAEGYSVSREKKESFPLTVTSAQKNPTAFYLCASRITGTGNNSPLHFGNGTRLTVT.

The chain links TRBV6-5 to TRBJ2-7; TRBD2 might be the D (6 bases). The ends were cut back, 2 bases at V and 0 bases at J, with 11 bases in the middle. CDR3 length: 15 amino acids. Germline V gene sequence: CDR1 MNHEY, CDR2 SVGAGI. CDR3 in DNA: TGTGCCAGCAGTTACGCTAGCGCCAGCTCCTACGAGCAGTACTTC. Its translation: CASSYASASSYEQYF.

The J gene is TRBJ2-3, the V gene TRBV24-1; 7 bases match TRBD2. This CDR3 is 15 amino acids long. V shed 4 bases, J shed 1 base, and the junction held 4 bases outside the gene matches. Per the germline V gene, CDR1 is KGHDR and CDR2 is SFDVKD. CDR3 sequence: CATSDFGLGTDTQYF. The CDR3 nucleotides read TGTGCCACCAGTGACTTTGGACTAGGCACAGATACGCAGTATTTT.

In its sample, this clone was seen a few times. The CDR3 nucleotides are TGTGCCACCAGCAGAGATACAGGGCTTAATGGCTACACCTTC. Translation gives CATSRDTGLNGYTF. The chain recombines TRBV15 with TRBJ1-2, with D possibly being TRBD1 (6 bases). V lost 0 bases and J 6 bases, leaving 11 bases between the germline ends. CDR1 LNHNV and CDR2 YYDKDF come from the germline V gene (reference sequence). The CDR3 sequence is 14 residues long. The variable domain in full, with the rest retrieved from reference TRBV15 and TRBJ1-2, is DAMVIQNPRYQVTQFGKPVTLSCSQTLNHNVMYWYQQKSSQAPKLLFHYYDKDFNNEADTPDNFQSRRPNTSFCFLDIRSPGLGDTAMYLCATSRDTGLNGYTFGSGTRLTVV.

In nucleotides, the CDR3 is TGTGCCAGCAACGAGGGGAGGGCAGATACGCAGTATTTT. Its protein product is CASNEGRADTQYF. The J gene is TRBJ2-3, the V gene TRBV6-5; TRBD2 agrees at 7 bases. This CDR3 has 13 amino acids. Germline-derived CDR1 and CDR2 are MNHEY and SVGAGI. J was trimmed by 4 bases and V by 7 bases; bases with no gene match: 5.

This chain joins TRBV2 and TRBJ2-1; 10 positions agree with TRBD2. J gave up 4 bases and V 8 bases, and 5 bases lay outside the gene matches. This CDR3 is built from 14 residues. Germline V gene data show CDR1 as SNHLY and CDR2 as FYNNEI. The CDR3 sequence is CASSGLAIYNEQFF. CDR3 DNA sequence: TGTGCCAGCTCGGGACTAGCGATATACAATGAGCAGTTCTTC.

For this clone: The sample has other DNA sequences that encode this CDR3 too. The rearrangement links TRBV18 to TRBJ1-1; TRBD1 is a possible D gene (5 bases). Germline V CDR1 and CDR2: KGHSH, LQKENI. Trimming took off 2 bases at V and 1 base at J, with 5 bases between the two ends. The CDR3 consists of 13 residues. In DNA, the CDR3 is TGTGCCAGCTCACCAGGACAGAACACTGAAGCTTTCTTT. Its translation: CASSPGQNTEAFF.

J is TRBJ2-1 and V is TRBV7-9, with 11 bases lining up with TRBD1. V shed 5 bases, J shed 8 bases, and the junction held 17 bases outside the gene matches. Germline V gene sequence: CDR1 SEHNR, CDR2 FQNEAQ (reference sequence). This CDR3 contains 18 residues. CDR3 DNA sequence: TGTGCCAGCAGCCAACCAAATTGGGGACAGGGGGTAGTGGATGAGCAGTTCTTC. Translation gives CASSQPNWGQGVVDEQFF. The full variable domain, rest sourced from reference TRBV7-9 and TRBJ2-1, is DTGVSQNPRHKITKRGQNVTFRCDPISEHNRLYWYRQTLGQGPEFLTYFQNEAQLEKSRLLSDRFSAERPKGSFSTLEIQRTEQGDSAMYLCASSQPNWGQGVVDEQFFGPGTRLTVL.

The chain is built from TRBV19 and TRBJ2-5, with TRBD2 matching 13 bases. There are 18 residues in the CDR3. Per germline, CDR1 LNHDA and CDR2 SQIVND (reference sequence). V was pared by 3 bases and J by 2 bases, with 9 bases of the junction left unmatched. CDR3 sequence reads: CASSMGAGTSGVQETQYF. The DNA of the CDR3 is TGTGCCAGTAGTATGGGGGCCGGGACTAGCGGGGTTCAAGAGACCCAGTACTTC.

This clone appeared a single time. The chain's CDR3 is CASSDGERSTEAFF. The CDR3 DNA sequence: TGTGCCAGCAGTGACGGGGAACGGTCCACTGAAGCTTTCTTT. The chain couples TRBV2 to TRBJ1-1; D is unresolved. V was shortened by 3 bases and J by 4 bases, with 12 bases between the two germline ends. This CDR3 region has 14 residues. Germline CDR1 SNHLY, CDR2 FYNNEI. The entire variable domain, with the rest obtained from reference TRBV2 and TRBJ1-1, is as follows: EPEVTQTPSHQVTQMGQEVILRCVPISNHLYFYWYRQILGQKVEFLVSFYNNEISEKSEIFDDQFSVERPDGSNFTLKIRSTKLEDSAMYFCASSDGERSTEAFFGQGTRLTVV.

The rearrangement uses TRBV5-1 and TRBJ2-5; 7 bases are a match to TRBD2. CDR1 is SGHRS, CDR2 YFSETQ, per germline. V dropped 7 bases and J dropped 2; count of bases not matched to a gene: 14. The CDR3 is 16 residues long. DNA of the CDR3: TGCGCCAGCGCCCGGGGGGTTTCGGATGGACAAGAGACCCAGTACTTC. Amino acids: CASARGVSDGQETQYF.

The chain couples TRBV27 to TRBJ2-1; 14 positions agree with TRBD2. CDR1 and CDR2 (germline): MNHEY, SMNVEV (reference sequence). The CDR3 runs to 15 residues. V gave up 6 bases and J gave up 8 bases; unmatched junction bases: 6. The CDR3 loop reads CASRTGTSGRYEQFF. In DNA, the CDR3 is TGTGCCAGCAGAACGGGGACTAGCGGGAGATATGAGCAGTTCTTC.

This clone was detected only once. As DNA, the CDR3 is TGCGCCAGCGGTTGGGGGCCGACAGATACGCAGTATTTT. Translation: CASGWGPTDTQYF. The genes are TRBV23-1 and TRBJ2-3; D perhaps matches TRBD1 (6 bases). TRBV23-1 is annotated as an ORF whose role is uncertain. Between the trimmed V and J ends, which lost 8 bases and 3 bases, there was a span of 12 bases. The CDR3 is made up of 13 amino acids.

This clone turned up a few times. This chain links TRBV19 with TRBJ2-1; maybe TRBD2 (7 bases). V was shortened by 1 base and J by 3 bases, with 16 bases between the two germline ends. Looked up from germline, CDR1 is LNHDA and CDR2 is SQIVND (reference sequence). This CDR3 spans 17 amino acids. CDR3 nucleotide sequence: TGTGCCAGTAGTATAGGTCCGGGGGCGGGAGTCTACAATGAGCAGTTCTTC. It translates to CASSIGPGAGVYNEQFF.

The chain is built from TRBV11-2 and TRBJ1-1; D remains ambiguous. This CDR3 has 15 amino acids. Germline values: CDR1 SGHAT, CDR2 FQNNGV. Trimming stripped 5 bases from V and 1 base from J, with 14 bases between. CDR3 in DNA: TGTGCCAGCAGCCCAACCGCGGGCCAGAACACTGAAGCTTTCTTT. This sequence encodes CASSPTAGQNTEAFF.

The J gene is TRBJ2-1, the V gene TRBV4-1, with 16 nucleotides matching TRBD2. The CDR3 consists of 19 residues. Germline trimming cut 3 bases from V and 2 bases from J; bases unmatched to any gene: 7. Germline V gives CDR1 MGHRA, CDR2 YSYEKL. The CDR3 sequence: CASSHPGLAGGPTYNEQFF. The CDR3, as DNA: TGCGCCAGCAGCCACCCGGGACTAGCGGGAGGGCCTACCTACAATGAGCAGTTCTTC.